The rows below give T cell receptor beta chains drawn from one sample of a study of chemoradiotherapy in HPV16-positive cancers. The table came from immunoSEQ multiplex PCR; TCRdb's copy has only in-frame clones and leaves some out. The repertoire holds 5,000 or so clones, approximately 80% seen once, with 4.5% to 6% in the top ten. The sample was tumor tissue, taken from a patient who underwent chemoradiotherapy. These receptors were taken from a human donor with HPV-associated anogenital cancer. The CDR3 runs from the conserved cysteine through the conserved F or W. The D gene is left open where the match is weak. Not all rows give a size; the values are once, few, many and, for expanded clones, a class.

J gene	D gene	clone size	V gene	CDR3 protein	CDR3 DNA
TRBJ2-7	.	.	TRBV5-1	CASSADRMGEQYF	TGCGCCAGCAGCGCCGACCGGATGGGCGAGCAGTACTTC
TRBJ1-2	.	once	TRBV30	CAWTAGNYGYTF	TGTGCCTGGACGGCAGGGAACTATGGCTACACCTTC
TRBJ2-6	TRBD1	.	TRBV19	CASRDPGQGTGANVLTF	TGTGCCAGTAGAGATCCGGGACAGGGGACCGGGGCCAACGTCCTGACTTTC
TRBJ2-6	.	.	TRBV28	CASSLESSASGANVLTF	TGTGCCAGCAGTTTAGAGTCGTCAGCATCTGGGGCCAACGTCCTGACTTTC
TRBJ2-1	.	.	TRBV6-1	CASSESSRGNEQFF	TGTGCCAGCAGTGAATCGAGTAGGGGCAATGAGCAGTTCTTC
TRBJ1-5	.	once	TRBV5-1	CASSLVGGSNQPQHF	TGCGCCAGCAGCTTGGTGGGGGGAAGCAATCAGCCCCAGCATTTT
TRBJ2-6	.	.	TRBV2	CASRGGTGANVLTF	TGTGCCAGCAGGGGCGGAACTGGGGCCAACGTCCTGACTTTC
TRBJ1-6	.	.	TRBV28	CASRQSYNSPLHF	TGTGCCAGCAGACAATCCTATAATTCACCCCTCCACTTT
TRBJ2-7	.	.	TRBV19	CAIAKGSYEQYF	TGTGCCATAGCTAAAGGATCCTACGAGCAGTACTTC
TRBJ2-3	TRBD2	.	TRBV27	CASSLSPAGGATDTQYF	TGTGCCAGCAGTTTATCGCCGGCGGGGGGGGCCACAGATACGCAGTATTTT
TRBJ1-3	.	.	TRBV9	CASSVVGIGGTIYF	TGTGCCAGCAGCGTAGTAGGGATTGGAGGCACCATATATTTT
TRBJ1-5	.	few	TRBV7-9	CASSIRDSNQPQHF	TGTGCCAGCAGCATCCGGGACAGCAATCAGCCCCAGCATTTT
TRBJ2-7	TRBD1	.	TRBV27	CASSPGQRASEQYF	TGTGCCAGCAGTCCGGGACAGCGCGCCTCCGAGCAGTACTTC
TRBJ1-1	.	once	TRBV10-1	CASQTPPLNTEAFF	TGCGCCAGCCAAACCCCCCCACTGAACACTGAAGCTTTCTTT
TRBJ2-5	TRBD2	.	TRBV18	CASSPGGVQETQYF	TGTGCCAGCTCACCGGGGGGGGTTCAAGAGACCCAGTACTTC
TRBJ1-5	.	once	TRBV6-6	CASSYTTGFEQPQHF	TGTGCCAGCAGTTACACGACAGGATTTGAACAGCCCCAGCATTTT